The sequence of this T cell receptor beta chain was determined in a study of T cell changes during pregnancy in multiple sclerosis. This clone was detected only a few times. Some clones are missing from TCRdb's copy, which holds only in-frame ones; the method was immunoSEQ multiplex PCR. Of over 50,000 clones listed, 80% to 95% were seen once; the top ten hold around 0.25%. Trimming shortened V by 3 bases and J by 6 bases, and 9 bases separated the two germline ends. There are 13 residues in the CDR3. The germline gives CDR1 GTSNPN, CDR2 SVGIG (reference sequence). This clonotype was sampled from a female donor with multiple sclerosis, enrolled in a pregnancy study. V gene TRBV30 combines with J gene TRBJ1-6, with TRBD1 as a possible D gene (6 bases). Sample: CD4+ T cells from peripheral blood mononuclear cells, taken in the third trimester of pregnancy. CDR3 DNA: TGTGCCTGGAGGACAGGAGCTAATTCACCCCTCCACTTT. Protein: CAWRTGANSPLHF.